The sequence of this TCR beta chain was determined in a study of cytomegalovirus exposure and HLA in healthy donors. Germline-derived CDR1 and CDR2 are SNHLY and FYNNEI. This CDR3 has 14 residues. PCR used 60 Vbeta primers and 13 Jbeta primers. This table comes from immunoSEQ multiplex PCR, and its TCRdb copy is limited to in-frame clones, with some not included. The sample holds tens of thousands of clones, around two thirds seen once. The chain employs TRBV2 and TRBJ2-3, with D possibly TRBD2 on 5 matching bases. The sample comprised PBMCs. The source of this sequence is a woman aged 60-75 years in good health and CMV-seropositive. This CDR3 is CASAGYLSTDTQYF. The CDR3 coding sequence is TGTGCTAGCGCAGGTTACCTTAGCACAGATACGCAGTATTTT.